The clone carrying this TCR beta chain was detected a few times. The record originates from a study of T-cell memory formation after mild COVID-19. CDR3 length: 18 residues. V lost 5 bases, J lost 5 bases, and 14 bases stayed unmatched. TCRdb re-derived calls from the 5' RACE reads in MiXCR, one entry per CDR3 protein. The sample records 300,000 to 400,000 distinct CDR3 sequences, under 15% being singletons. Sequenced input: PBMCs or a T cell subset sorted from them (not recorded which). J is TRBJ2-1 and V is TRBV12-3 or TRBV12-4; 11 positions agree with TRBD2. This clonotype originated in a man aged 18 to 30 who had mild COVID-19 (a few samples of this study predate the infection). Cell type and time point are not known. In DNA form, the CDR3 reads TGTGCCAGCAGTGTACAACTCCGACTAGCGGGGTATAACAATGAGCAGTTCTTC. Protein sequence: CASSVQLRLAGYNNEQFF.